The clone carrying this TCR beta chain was counted between two and nine times. Its antigen is still unknown. The V gene lost 4 bases and the J gene lost 5 bases, with 14 bases spanning the gap. Germline loops: CDR1 LGHNA, CDR2 YSLEER. The CDR3 is 14 residues long. This specimen comes from a study of blood T cells in healthy people across ages. Background on the study: Through template switching, about one barcoded beta molecule was captured per two T cells, as measured in model experiments.

Findings and limits, study-wide: Per million T cells, TCR beta diversity dropped about linearly as age rose.

The second PCR ran about 6 to 12 cycles with a sample-barcoded 5' primer and J-beta primers. TCRdb itself ran the 5' RACE reads through MiXCR, one entry per CDR3 protein. This table holds hundreds of thousands of distinct CDR3 sequences, roughly 25% found once. The same sample was also studied in work on T cells of mothers and their children. From that report: For cDNA synthesis, the complete extracted RNA was used (about 1.4 ug per 15 ul).

This TCR was recovered from a boy between 5 and 17 years old in good health. The specimen sequenced was blood. The V call is TRBV4-3, the J call TRBJ2-5; a possible D gene is TRBD1 (5 bases). The CDR3 region is CASSRFKGWETQYF. For the CDR3, the DNA is TGCGCCAGCAGCCGCTTTAAGGGGTGGGAGACCCAGTACTTC.